The text below deals with one TCR beta chain. Its antigen is not yet known. Nothing much larger sits one base from this clone, and base qualities are not available. The sample's treatment or condition label, in plain terms: roughly nine-day PBMC culture with coronavirus spike peptide pools or control peptides (ViraFEST assay). The ViraFEST assay, used in the study, expanded antigen-specific T cells with peptide pools and then identified the expanded clonotypes through TCR sequencing. The convalescent patients' positive SARS-CoV-2 PCR tests were from March to December 2020, which was before the Alpha, Beta and Delta variants emerged in the United States. Fewer than 2.5 million PBMCs per well were cultured in IMDM with roughly 5.2% human AB serum and about 9.2 IU/ml IL-2, plus 10 ug/ml peptide pools. Half of the culture medium was replaced with fresh IL-2-containing medium on days 3 and 7. After 10 days of culture, CD4+ T cells were isolated by negative selection using the EasySep CD4+ T cell isolation kit. Ficoll-Paque Plus gradient centrifugation was used to isolate PBMCs from whole blood, and the isolated PBMCs were then either used fresh or cryopreserved at -140C. Triplicate wells were generally used for each culture condition.

Libraries were constructed by PCR. At the Johns Hopkins FTIC core, DNA from the cultured CD4+ T cells underwent TCR sequencing with the Oncomine TCR Beta short-read assay. The QIAamp micro DNA kit was used to extract genomic DNA from the cultured CD4+ T cells. The Oncomine TCR Beta libraries from cultured CD4+ T cells were pooled using unique dual indexes and then sequenced on an Illumina iSeq 100. The paper's data handling went like this. Non-productive sequences were removed, and CDR3s not starting with C, not ending with F or W, or shorter than 7 amino acids were discarded. The MANAFEST web application was used to identify antigen-specific clonotypes by comparing peptide-stimulated wells against reference wells and other culture wells. To be called positive, a clone needed an FDR below 0.05, an odds ratio above 5, and a productive frequency above 0.1% in at least two of three replicate wells. A clonotype counted as cross-reactive if it showed significant expansion both in the SARS-CoV-2 spike wells and in at least one common cold coronavirus spike condition. CDR3 homology was assessed with Levenshtein distances (stringdist) and unrooted phylogenetic trees (ape) in R version 3.6.1. Using fastp at Q25 and MiXCR, TCRdb reprocessed the public reads and kept productive beta chains. Duplicate CDR3 protein sequences are folded into a single record with the most common DNA and genes. The V and J calls come from TCRdb's annotation, not from the publication. Across this sample there are around 3,500 distinct CDR3 sequences, with 17% seen only once. About 22% of the sample goes to the ten largest clones.

This sample was taken from a study of vaccination and CD4 T cells after COVID-19 (dated by TCRdb to between 2021 and 2024). Regarding the research as a whole: Convalescent patients had a positive SARS-CoV-2 result on nasal swab PCR, and of these patients, several had mild disease and one had severe disease. In around 9 COVID-19 convalescent patients and a few infection-naive healthy vaccine recipients, researchers compared the spike-specific CD4+ TCR repertoire from before mRNA vaccination with the repertoire from after. Post-COVID blood samples were collected from convalescent patients a median of roughly 100 days after diagnosis, with a range of about 30 to 161 days. Six males and four females were included in the convalescent cohort, with two Hispanic individuals, seven Caucasians, two Asians and one multiracial person represented. Control cultures used a CEFX viral epitope pool as positive control, an HIV-1 Nef peptide pool as negative control, or no peptide. Participants received two doses of either the Pfizer-BioNTech BNT162b2 vaccine (n=8) or the Moderna mRNA-1273 vaccine (n=2). The time from the second vaccine dose to post-vaccine blood sampling had a median of 72 days and ranged from about 12 to 250 days. Overlapping spike peptide pools from SARS-CoV-2 and from the common cold coronaviruses HCoV-NL63, HCoV-OC43 and HCoV-229E were used as culture stimuli. Paper-wide results and their limitations: In convalescent patients, a median roughly 83% of post-vaccine SARS-CoV-2-reactive clones were detected only after vaccination, and vaccine-specific priming was suggested by this finding. Only a relatively small number of convalescent patients were included in the study, and early timepoints following natural infection were not analyzed. Of the vaccine-specific clones in convalescent patients, 304 of 307, or nearly all, reacted only to SARS-CoV-2 spike and did not cross-react with common cold coronaviruses. Although the median number of SARS-CoV-2-reactive clonotypes went up from more than 20 after infection to some 37 after vaccination, the increase was not significant.

This clonotype was obtained from a human donor who had recovered from COVID-19. Material: CD4+ T cells from blood, cultured in vitro.

The nucleotides read TGTGCCAGCATTAAAGACAGGGCGCGGCAAGAGACCCAGTACTTC. Translated, it gives CASIKDRARQETQYF. The receptor chain draws on TRBV2 and TRBJ2-5; TRBD1 lines up with 7 middle nucleotides. From the germline V gene, CDR1 is SNHLY and CDR2 is FYNNEI. From the cysteine up to the phenylalanine, the CDR3 has a length of 15 residues. Left in the record is the CDR3 DNA by itself, 45 bases read in frame from the first base. The germline V and J ends show losses of 7 bases and 2 bases respectively, and no gene match explains 10 bases of the junction.